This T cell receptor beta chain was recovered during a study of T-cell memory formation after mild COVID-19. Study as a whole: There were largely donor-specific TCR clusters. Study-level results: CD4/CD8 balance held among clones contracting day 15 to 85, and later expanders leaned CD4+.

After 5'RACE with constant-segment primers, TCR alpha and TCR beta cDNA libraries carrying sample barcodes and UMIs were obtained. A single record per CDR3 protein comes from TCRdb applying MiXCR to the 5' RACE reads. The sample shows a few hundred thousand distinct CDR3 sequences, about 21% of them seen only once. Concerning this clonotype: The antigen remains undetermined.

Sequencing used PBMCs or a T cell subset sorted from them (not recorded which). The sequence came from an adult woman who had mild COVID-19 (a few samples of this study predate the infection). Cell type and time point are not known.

Here the CDR3 DNA reads TGCGCCAGCAGCCAGGTGGAGGAGAACACTGAAGCTTTCTTT. Its protein product is CASSQVEENTEAFF. The rearrangement links TRBV4-1 to TRBJ1-1; D is unresolved. The ends were cut back, 3 bases at V and 1 base at J, with 9 bases in the middle. CDR1 and CDR2 from the germline V gene are MGHRA and YSYEKL. CDR3 length: 14 residues.